This TCR beta chain was sequenced for a study of vaccination effects on CD4 cells after COVID-19. The overall study: Sequencing followed a ViraFEST assay step that expanded antigen-specific CD4+ T cells with viral peptide pools. Every participant took two doses of the BNT162b2 or mRNA-1273 vaccine. Points from the study as a whole: Within healthy vaccinees, only 1 of 255 vaccine-induced clones displayed cross-reactivity with common cold coronaviruses.

Produced via immunoSEQ multiplex PCR; TCRdb's table is partial and in-frame only. The sample lists about 39,000 clones, 82% occurring once. A remark on this clone: Its target is not known.

Looked up from germline, CDR1 is SGHNT and CDR2 is YYREEE (reference sequence). The ends lost 7 bases at V and 3 bases at J; junction bases unmatched: 18. The CDR3 extends over 17 amino acids. Following 10 days of culture, CD4+ T cells were isolated. Prior SARS-CoV-2 infection was absent in the vaccine recipients, as shown by negative nucleocapsid antibodies. Sequences were derived from CD4+ T cells from PBMCs cultured without peptide, sampled before COVID-19 vaccination. This TCR derives from a human donor who received a COVID-19 vaccine. The chain is built from TRBV5-4 and TRBJ1-2, with TRBD1 matching 7 bases. The CDR3 here is CASLLKTGAAGDYGYTF. For the CDR3, the DNA is TGTGCCAGCCTACTAAAAACAGGGGCCGCAGGGGACTATGGCTACACCTTC.